The clone carrying this T cell receptor beta chain was observed many times. Time point in this sample: longitudinal time-point 1 (baseline). The starting material, 2 million PBMCs stored at -80 C, gave rise to the unsorted libraries. The data belong to a study of neurological immune-mediated disorders. V was shortened by 1 base and J by 0 bases, with 7 bases between the two germline ends. This CDR3 has 15 residues. CDR1 LGHNA and CDR2 YSLEER come from the germline V gene. Synthesis of cDNA used 5'RACE (with 10-nucleotide random UMIs). TCRdb reprocessed the 5' RACE reads via MiXCR and lists one record per CDR3 protein. This table has 50,000 to 70,000 distinct CDR3 sequences, about 11% appearing once.

The rearrangement uses TRBV4-3 and TRBJ1-3, with unresolved D. This receptor was identified in a male donor with HTLV-1-associated myelopathy (HAM/TSP). Sequences were obtained from PBMCs. The DNA for the CDR3 is TGCGCCAGCAGCCAAGTGGGCCTCTCTGGAAACACCATATATTTT. Amino acid sequence: CASSQVGLSGNTIYF.